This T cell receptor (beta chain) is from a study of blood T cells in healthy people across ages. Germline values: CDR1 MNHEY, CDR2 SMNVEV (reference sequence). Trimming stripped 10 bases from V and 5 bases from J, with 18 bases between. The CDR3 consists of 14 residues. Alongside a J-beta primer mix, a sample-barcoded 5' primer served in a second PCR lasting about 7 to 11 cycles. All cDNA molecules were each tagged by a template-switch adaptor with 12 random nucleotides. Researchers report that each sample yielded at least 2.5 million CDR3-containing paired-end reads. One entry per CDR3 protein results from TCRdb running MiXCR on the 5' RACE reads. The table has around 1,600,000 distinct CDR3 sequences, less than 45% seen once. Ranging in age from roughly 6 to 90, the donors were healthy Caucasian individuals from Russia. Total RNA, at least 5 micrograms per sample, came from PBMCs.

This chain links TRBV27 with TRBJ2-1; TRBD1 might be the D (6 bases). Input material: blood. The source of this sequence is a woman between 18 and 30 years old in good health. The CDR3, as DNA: TGTGCCATCTCCAGGGGTGATAGCAACAATGAGCAGTTCTTC. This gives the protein CAISRGDSNNEQFF.